This TCR beta chain was recovered during a study of CD8+CD57+ T cells in acquired aplastic anemia. Study-level findings and limits: The study identified about 30 CD8+ CDR3 sequences shared by patients and controls. Statistical testing detected no significant gap in CD8+ Simpson's diversity between patients and controls.

Note on this clonotype: Its specificity is not known. Its ends do not fully match the called genes, so a read error is possible.

CDR3 length: 14 amino acids. Germline V gene sequence: CDR1 SGHVS, CDR2 FNYEAQ. Profiling that covered TCR beta VDJ and CDR3 relied on genomic DNA as its template. TCRdb redid the calling of the reads with MiXCR, one entry per CDR3 protein. Of 190,000 or so distinct CDR3 sequences in the sample, roughly 57% were seen once. Specimen: sorted CD4+, CD8+, or CD8+CD57+ T cells (not recorded which) from PBMCs. The genes are TRBV7-6 and TRBJ1-1; D gene ambiguous. The source is a human donor in good health. CDR3 in amino acids: CTSSPEAINTEAFF. The CDR3 DNA follows: TGTACCAGCAGCCCCGAGGCCATTAACACTGAAGCCTTCTTT.